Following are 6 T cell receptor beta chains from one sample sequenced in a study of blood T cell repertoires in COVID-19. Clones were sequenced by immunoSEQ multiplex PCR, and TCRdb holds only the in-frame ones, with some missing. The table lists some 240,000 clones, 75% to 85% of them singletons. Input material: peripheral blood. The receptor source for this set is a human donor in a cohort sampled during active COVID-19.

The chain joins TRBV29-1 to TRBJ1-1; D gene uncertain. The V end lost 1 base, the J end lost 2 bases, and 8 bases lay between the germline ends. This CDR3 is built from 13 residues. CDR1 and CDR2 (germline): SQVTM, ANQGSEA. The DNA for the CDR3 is TGCAGCGTTGAAGCCCCAGGCAACACTGAAGCTTTCTTT. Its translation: CSVEAPGNTEAFF.

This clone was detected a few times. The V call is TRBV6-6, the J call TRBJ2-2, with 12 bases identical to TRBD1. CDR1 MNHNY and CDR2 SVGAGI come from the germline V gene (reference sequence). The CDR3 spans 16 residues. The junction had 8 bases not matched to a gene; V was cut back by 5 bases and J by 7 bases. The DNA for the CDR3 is TGTGCCAGCAGTCCAGGGACAGGGGGCTTCGTCGGGGAGCTGTTTTTT. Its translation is CASSPGTGGFVGELFF.

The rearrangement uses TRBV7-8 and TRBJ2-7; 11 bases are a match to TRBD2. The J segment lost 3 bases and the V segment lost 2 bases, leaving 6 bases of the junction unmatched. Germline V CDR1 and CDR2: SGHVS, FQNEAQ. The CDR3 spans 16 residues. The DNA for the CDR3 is TGTGCCAGCAGCTTATCCCAGACTAGCGGGAACTACGAGCAGTACTTC. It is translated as CASSLSQTSGNYEQYF. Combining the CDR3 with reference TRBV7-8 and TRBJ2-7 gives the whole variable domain GAGVSQSPRYKVAKRGQDVALRCDPISGHVSLFWYQQALGQGPEFLTYFQNEAQLDKSGLPSDRFFAERPEGSVSTLKIQRTQQEDSAVYLCASSLSQTSGNYEQYFGPGTRLTVT.

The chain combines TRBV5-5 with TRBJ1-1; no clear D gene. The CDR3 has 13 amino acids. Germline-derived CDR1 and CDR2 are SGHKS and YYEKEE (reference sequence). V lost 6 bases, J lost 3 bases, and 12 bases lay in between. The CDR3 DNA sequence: TGTGCCAGCACCCTGGTCGGGGACACTGAAGCTTTCTTT. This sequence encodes CASTLVGDTEAFF.

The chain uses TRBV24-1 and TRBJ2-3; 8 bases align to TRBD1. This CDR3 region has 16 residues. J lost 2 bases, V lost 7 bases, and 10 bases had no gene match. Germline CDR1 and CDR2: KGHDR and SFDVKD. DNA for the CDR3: TGTGCCACCAGCCCCGGAACAGGGGGATTCACAGATACGCAGTATTTT. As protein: CATSPGTGGFTDTQYF.

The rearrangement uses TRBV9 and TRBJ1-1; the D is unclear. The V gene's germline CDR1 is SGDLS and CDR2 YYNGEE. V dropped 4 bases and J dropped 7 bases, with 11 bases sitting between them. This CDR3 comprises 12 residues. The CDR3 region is CASSRAYGEAFF. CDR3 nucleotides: TGTGCCAGCAGCAGAGCGTACGGTGAAGCTTTCTTT.